This T cell receptor (beta chain) was documented in a study of early T cells in non-severe SARS-CoV-2 infection. On the study more broadly: Sequenced material consisted of bulk RNA (from unsorted whole blood), and chains were unpaired.

Individual cDNA molecules were tagged with unique molecular identifiers, the study reported. TCRdb redid the calling of the 5' RACE reads with MiXCR, one entry per CDR3 protein. This sample carries under 85,000 distinct CDR3 sequences, roughly 8.7% of them seen once, and the ten largest clones take 5.9%. This CDR3 is 16 amino acids long. V was clipped by 4 bases and J by 4 bases; unmatched bases: 5. In germline, CDR1 is SGHRS, CDR2 YFSETQ. Study-level findings and limits: Anti-spike CD8 specificities were favored by VDJdb matching, whose results missed private and CD4 specificities.

As regards this clonotype: Antigen unknown.

This sequence originates from an adult who was a healthcare worker with PCR-confirmed SARS-CoV-2 infection or an uninfected control (not recorded which). This sequence joins TRBV5-1 and TRBJ2-3; 14 nucleotides agree with TRBD2. Specimen: whole blood. DNA for the CDR3: TGCGCCAGCAGCCCGGGACTAGCGGGAGCGGCAGATACGCAGTATTTT. Translating it yields CASSPGLAGAADTQYF.